The clone carrying this T cell receptor beta chain was detected a few times. One end of the junction varies from germline; a read error may be responsible. Amplified TCR beta CDR3 regions derived from RNA transcripts. A first-round RT-PCR of the TCR CDR3 used the HTBI primer set. TCRdb used MiXCR to reprocess the multiplex PCR reads, holding one entry per CDR3 protein. Of over 700,000 distinct CDR3 sequences detected, about 19% appear once; the ten largest clones hold over 15%. The data derive from a study of T cells in Graves' hyperthyroidism and ophthalmopathy. The study excluded patients with uncontrolled infection, other autoimmune disease, pregnancy or lactation. Clinical symptoms, serum thyroxine and TRAb, thyroid ultrasound and orbital computed tomography were used for the diagnoses. The CDR3 totals 17 residues. CDR1 is MGHRA and CDR2 is YSYEKL in the germline V gene.

The chain recombines TRBV4-1 with TRBJ2-2, with D possibly being TRBD2 (6 bases). Sequencing was done on a sample of blood. This TCR was recovered from a woman in her forties or fifties with Graves' hyperthyroidism that later progressed to Graves' ophthalmopathy. CDR3 sequence reads: CASSQDGRRGRDRELFF. CDR3 coding DNA: TGTGCCAGCAGCCAAGATGGGCGGAGGGGAAGGGACCGGGAGCTGTTTTTT.